The 25 T cell receptor beta chains listed next were all sequenced from one sample in a study of cytomegalovirus exposure and HLA in healthy donors. With 60 Vbeta and 13 Jbeta primers, the PCR was carried out. Profiled with immunoSEQ multiplex PCR; TCRdb holds only in-frame clones, not every one. The table lists about 160,000 clones, roughly 87% of them singletons. The specimen sequenced was PBMCs. The receptor source for this set is a woman aged 25 to 39 in good health and CMV-seronegative.

This clone was observed once. The chain has TRBV5-1 and TRBJ1-2; D unresolved. Trimming cost V 0 bases and J 4 bases, with 13 bases left between them. This CDR3 has 15 residues. From germline, CDR1 is SGHRS and CDR2 YFSETQ. CDR3 amino acids: CASSLDVGDLYGYTF. CDR3 coding DNA: TGCGCCAGCAGCTTGGATGTCGGAGACCTCTATGGCTACACCTTC.

The chain joins TRBV29-1 to TRBJ1-2; D is perhaps TRBD1 (6 bases). The CDR3 sequence is 12 residues long. CDR1 is SQVTM and CDR2 is ANQGSEA in the germline V gene. The V gene lost 7 bases and the J gene lost 8 bases, with 17 bases spanning the gap. CDR3 region: CSARLNREGYTF. The DNA for the CDR3 is TGCAGCGCTAGACTCAACAGGGAAGGCTACACCTTC.

The chain employs TRBV9 and TRBJ2-3; D not certain. The length of the CDR3 is 15 residues. V dropped 0 bases and J dropped 0 bases, with 8 bases sitting between them. Germline CDR1 reads SGDLS; CDR2 reads YYNGEE. The CDR3 is CASSVVAASTDTQYF. CDR3 nucleotide sequence: TGTGCCAGCAGCGTAGTGGCGGCTAGCACAGATACGCAGTATTTT.

This rearrangement joins TRBV9 to TRBJ2-1; 7 nucleotides agree with TRBD2. This CDR3 has 15 amino acids. Trimming at V came to 4 bases and at J to 4 bases, leaving 8 bases not matched to a gene. Per germline, CDR1 SGDLS and CDR2 YYNGEE. The CDR3 spells CASSQVGGGYNEQFF. The CDR3 nucleotides are TGTGCCAGCAGCCAGGTGGGGGGGGGATACAATGAGCAGTTCTTC.

This chain joins TRBV27 and TRBJ2-3, with a tentative D call TRBD2 (6 bases). The CDR3 contains 15 residues. Germline V lookup: CDR1 MNHEY, CDR2 SMNVEV (reference sequence). The V end lost 3 bases, the J end lost 0 bases, and 10 bases lay between the germline ends. CDR3 bases: TGTGCCAGCAGTTTTGGTGGACTAAGCACAGATACGCAGTATTTT. It specifies CASSFGGLSTDTQYF.

The chain has TRBV30 and TRBJ2-2; 7 bases agree with TRBD2. The germline V gene encodes CDR1 GTSNPN and CDR2 SVGIG (reference sequence). The ends lost 5 bases at V and 1 base at J; junction bases unmatched: 25. The CDR3 totals 21 residues. DNA for the CDR3: TGTGCCTGGTTCCCTTGGGGGGGACGGGTCAGTCCGGGGGGGAACACCGGGGAGCTGTTTTTT. Translating gives CAWFPWGGRVSPGGNTGELFF.

The chain couples TRBV7-9 to TRBJ2-1; 10 bases map to TRBD2. V lost 4 bases and J lost 6; bases outside the gene matches: 9. Germline V gene sequence: CDR1 SEHNR, CDR2 FQNEAQ (reference sequence). This CDR3 region has 16 residues. The CDR3 bases are TGTGCCAGCAGCTCACCCTTAGCGGGAGGATCCAATGAGCAGTTCTTC. This translates into CASSSPLAGGSNEQFF.

The chain is built from TRBV30 and TRBJ1-2, with 7 nucleotides matching TRBD1. J gave up 7 bases and V 5 bases, and 7 bases lay outside the gene matches. Per germline, CDR1 GTSNPN and CDR2 SVGIG (reference sequence). The CDR3 loop spans 12 amino acids. The CDR3 here is CAWDTGARGYTF. The CDR3 DNA reads as TGTGCCTGGGATACAGGGGCGCGTGGCTACACCTTC.

The gene calls are TRBV18 and TRBJ1-3; D not certain. The germline V gene encodes CDR1 KGHSH and CDR2 LQKENI. The CDR3 length is 16 residues. Trimming removed 1 base at V and 0 bases at J, with 10 bases between. CDR3 nucleotides: TGTGCCAGCTCACCACAGGGAGCGTCCTCTGGAAACACCATATATTTT. Its protein is CASSPQGASSGNTIYF.

This chain uses TRBV19 with TRBJ1-3; the D is unclear. The CDR3 runs to 14 residues. V lost 1 base and J 2 bases, leaving 6 bases between the germline ends. Looked up from germline, CDR1 is LNHDA and CDR2 is SQIVND (reference sequence). CDR3 residues: CASSIGSTGNTIYF. CDR3 in DNA: TGTGCCAGTAGTATAGGGAGCACTGGAAACACCATATATTTT.

The rearrangement links TRBV7-2 to TRBJ2-3; 10 bases match TRBD2. The trim removed 5 bases at V and 6 bases at J, leaving 11 bases unmatched. CDR3 length equals 16 residues. In germline, CDR1 is SGHTA, CDR2 FQGNSA. This chain's CDR3 is CASSPDGAGGFDTQYF. The CDR3 coding sequence is TGTGCCAGCAGCCCCGATGGAGCGGGGGGGTTTGATACGCAGTATTTT.

This clone has only one observation. Sequence at one end of the junction differs from germline and may be a read error. The chain combines TRBV19 with TRBJ2-2; D gene ambiguous. The V gene's germline CDR1 is LNHDA and CDR2 SQIVND (reference sequence). The CDR3 loop spans 13 amino acids. In DNA form, the CDR3 reads TGTGCCAGCAGTATCAACCCAGTCGGGGAGCTGTTTTTT. This sequence encodes CASSINPVGELFF.

J is TRBJ1-1 and V is TRBV28; possible D gene TRBD1, 5 bases. V was cut by 11 bases and J by 2 bases, with 9 bases left in between. Germline V gene sequence: CDR1 MDHEN, CDR2 SYDVKM. The CDR3 runs 11 residues. The CDR3 sequence is CAVRVNTEAFF. The CDR3 nucleotides are TGTGCCGTCAGGGTTAACACTGAAGCTTTCTTT.

This sequence joins TRBV15 and TRBJ2-5; D call uncertain. The J call may not be correct, given that the DNA end is closer to TRBJ2-7. The germline V gene has CDR1 LNHNV and CDR2 YYDKDF (reference sequence). The CDR3 consists of 15 residues. The CDR3 is CATSRFGESSYEQYF. CDR3 nucleotides: TGTGCCACCAGCAGATTCGGAGAAAGCTCCTACGAGCAGTACTTC.

The chain couples TRBV21-1 to TRBJ1-1; the table names TRBD1, a call not compared with the DNA. TRBV21-1 is flagged as a pseudogene. This CDR3 comprises 14 residues. CDR3 nucleotide sequence: TGTGCCAGCAGCAAAGGACAAGAGTTCGCTGAAGCTTTCTTT. Protein product: CASSKGQEFAEAFF.

The chain has TRBV27 and TRBJ1-1, with D perhaps matching TRBD1 (5 bases). Looked up from germline, CDR1 is MNHEY and CDR2 is SMNVEV (reference sequence). This CDR3 comprises 13 residues. V lost 6 bases, J lost 2 bases, and 10 bases lay in between. CDR3 region: CASSPGYNTEAFF. The CDR3 nucleotides are TGTGCCAGCAGCCCAGGGTATAACACTGAAGCTTTCTTT.

Only a few counts were recorded for this clone. The chain employs TRBV2 and TRBJ1-2; D is possibly TRBD1 (5 bases). CDR3 size: 12 residues. Germline loops: CDR1 SNHLY, CDR2 FYNNEI. The germline V and J ends were trimmed by 6 bases and 4 bases, with 9 bases remaining between them. In nucleotides, the CDR3 is TGTGCCAGCAGGGATGACAGCTATGGCTACACCTTC. As protein: CASRDDSYGYTF.

This chain links TRBV2 with TRBJ1-1, with 11 nucleotides matching TRBD1. The CDR3 has 14 amino acids. With V trimmed by 7 bases and J by 4 bases, 5 bases remained unmatched. Germline CDR1 SNHLY, CDR2 FYNNEI. In DNA, the CDR3 is TGTGCCAGCAATGGACAGGGGGCTAGCACTGAAGCTTTCTTT. It codes for CASNGQGASTEAFF.

Comments on this clone: A read error may produce the germline difference seen at one junction end. This specimen includes other DNA sequences encoding the same CDR3. The chain combines TRBV7-2 with TRBJ1-5; possible D gene TRBD1, 6 bases. The CDR3 is made up of 19 amino acids. From germline, CDR1 is SGHTA and CDR2 FQGNSA. The CDR3 nucleotides are TGTGCCAGCAGCCCTAAGACAGGACTCATCTGGGATAGCAACCAGCCCCAGCATTTT. This sequence encodes CASSPKTGLIWDSNQPQHF.

The rearrangement joins TRBV6-5 to TRBJ2-2; D not certain. In germline, CDR1 is MNHEY, CDR2 SVGAGI. Trimming stripped 4 bases from V and 6 bases from J, with 3 bases between. The CDR3 totals 11 residues. The CDR3 loop is CASSSAGELFF. CDR3 sequence (DNA): TGTGCCAGCAGTTCCGCCGGGGAGCTGTTTTTT.

This clone has just a few counts. The rearrangement uses TRBV5-4 and TRBJ2-7; 7 bases are a match to TRBD1. Germline values: CDR1 SGHNT, CDR2 YYREEE (reference sequence). The V and J ends lost 2 bases and 2 bases, in that order; junction bases with no gene match: 4. The CDR3 covers 14 residues. The CDR3 region has the DNA TGTGCCAGCAGCTTTTTGGGACAGACCTACGAGCAGTACTTC. Translation: CASSFLGQTYEQYF.

This rearrangement joins TRBV5-1 to TRBJ1-1; D perhaps matches TRBD1 (6 bases). V shed 2 bases and J shed 0 bases, with 11 bases lying between them. The CDR3 sequence is 15 residues long. Germline CDR1 is SGHRS and CDR2 is YFSETQ. The CDR3 coding sequence is TGCGCCAGCAGCTTACAGGGACTAATGAACACTGAAGCTTTCTTT. It is translated as CASSLQGLMNTEAFF.

This clone was counted once. The chain links TRBV18 to TRBJ1-3, with TRBD1 matching 9 bases. This CDR3 comprises 17 residues. The germline V gene has CDR1 KGHSH and CDR2 LQKENI. Trimming at V came to 3 bases and at J to 3 bases, leaving 9 bases not matched to a gene. The CDR3 DNA is TGTGCCAGCTCACCTGCTACGGGACAGGGTTTTGGAAACACCATATATTTT. This sequence encodes CASSPATGQGFGNTIYF. Drawing the rest from reference TRBV18 and TRBJ1-3, the complete variable domain is NAGVMQNPRHLVRRRGQEARLRCSPMKGHSHVYWYRQLPEEGLKFMVYLQKENIIDESGMPKERFSAEFPKEGPSILRIQQVVRGDSAAYFCASSPATGQGFGNTIYFGEGSWLTVV.

This chain joins TRBV7-2 and TRBJ2-5; 7 bases fit TRBD1. J was trimmed by 3 bases and V by 1 base; bases with no gene match: 5. In germline, CDR1 is SGHTA, CDR2 FQGNSA. This CDR3 spans 15 amino acids. CDR3 region: CASSLVRQGKETQYF. CDR3 DNA sequence: TGTGCCAGCAGCTTAGTTCGACAGGGAAAAGAGACCCAGTACTTC.

The gene calls are TRBV7-9 and TRBJ1-2, with D unclear. Germline CDR1 SEHNR, CDR2 FQNEAQ (reference sequence). V was trimmed by 4 bases and J by 8 bases, leaving 14 bases between them. The CDR3 contains 13 residues. The CDR3 coding sequence is TGTGCCAGCAGCTCCGACGACCGAGGGGGCTACACCTTC. Its translation: CASSSDDRGGYTF.